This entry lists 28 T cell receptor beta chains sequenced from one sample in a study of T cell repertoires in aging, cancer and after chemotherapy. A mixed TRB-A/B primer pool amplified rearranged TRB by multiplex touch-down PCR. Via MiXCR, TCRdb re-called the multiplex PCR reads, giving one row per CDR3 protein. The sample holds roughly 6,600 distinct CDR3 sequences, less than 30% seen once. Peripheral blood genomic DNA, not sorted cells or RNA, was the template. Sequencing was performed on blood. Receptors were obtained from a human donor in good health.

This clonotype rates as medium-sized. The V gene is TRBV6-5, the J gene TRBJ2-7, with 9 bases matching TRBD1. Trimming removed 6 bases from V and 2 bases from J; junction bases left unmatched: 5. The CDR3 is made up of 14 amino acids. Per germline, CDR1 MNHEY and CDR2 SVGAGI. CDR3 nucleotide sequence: TGTGCCAGCAGCCCGGGACAGGGTACCTACGAGCAGTACTTC. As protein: CASSPGQGTYEQYF.

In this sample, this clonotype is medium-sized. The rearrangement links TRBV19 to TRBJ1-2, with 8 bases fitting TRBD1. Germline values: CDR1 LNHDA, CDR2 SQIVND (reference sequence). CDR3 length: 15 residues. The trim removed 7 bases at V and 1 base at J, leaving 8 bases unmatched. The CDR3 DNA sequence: TGTGCCAGTAAGGCAGCCAGGGGGCTTAACTATGGCTACACCTTC. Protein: CASKAARGLNYGYTF.

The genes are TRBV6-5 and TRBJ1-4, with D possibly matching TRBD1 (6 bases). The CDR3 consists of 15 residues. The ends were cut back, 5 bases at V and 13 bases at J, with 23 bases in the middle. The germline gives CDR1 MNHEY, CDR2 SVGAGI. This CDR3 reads CASSKYIRGVEALFF. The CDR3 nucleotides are TGTGCCAGCAGTAAATATATAAGGGGGGTAGAAGCACTGTTTTTT.

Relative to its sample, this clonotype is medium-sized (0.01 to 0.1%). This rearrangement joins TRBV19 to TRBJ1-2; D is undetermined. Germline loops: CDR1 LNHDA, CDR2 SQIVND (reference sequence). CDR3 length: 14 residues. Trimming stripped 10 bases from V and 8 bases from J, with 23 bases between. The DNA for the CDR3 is TGTGCCACCGAAACCCCGCTAAACCCGGGAGGCTACACCTTC. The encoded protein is CATETPLNPGGYTF.

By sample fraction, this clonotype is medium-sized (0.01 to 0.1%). The CDR3 is CASSYSFAGGVSSYEQYF. CDR3 nucleotides: TGTGCCAGCAGTTACTCGTTTGCGGGAGGGGTCAGCTCCTACGAGCAGTACTTC. The V gene is TRBV6-2 or TRBV6-3, the J gene TRBJ2-7; the match to TRBD2 covers 9 bases. J lost 0 bases, V lost 0 bases, and 9 bases had no gene match. The V gene's germline CDR1 is MNHEY and CDR2 SVGEGT. The CDR3 runs 18 residues.

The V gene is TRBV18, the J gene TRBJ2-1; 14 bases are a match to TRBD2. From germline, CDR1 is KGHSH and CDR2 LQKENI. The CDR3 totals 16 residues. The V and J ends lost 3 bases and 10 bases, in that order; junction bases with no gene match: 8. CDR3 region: CASSPPRLAGGNEQFF. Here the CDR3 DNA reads TGTGCCAGCTCACCCCCGAGACTAGCGGGAGGGAACGAGCAGTTCTTC. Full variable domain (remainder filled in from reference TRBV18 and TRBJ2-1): NAGVMQNPRHLVRRRGQEARLRCSPMKGHSHVYWYRQLPEEGLKFMVYLQKENIIDESGMPKERFSAEFPKEGPSILRIQQVVRGDSAAYFCASSPPRLAGGNEQFFGPGTRLTVL.

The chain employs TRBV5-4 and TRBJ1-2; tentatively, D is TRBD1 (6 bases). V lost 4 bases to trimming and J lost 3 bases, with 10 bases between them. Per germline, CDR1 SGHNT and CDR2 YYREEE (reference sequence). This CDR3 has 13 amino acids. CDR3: CASSQQGYYGYTF. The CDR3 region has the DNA TGTGCCAGCAGCCAACAGGGCTACTATGGCTACACCTTC.

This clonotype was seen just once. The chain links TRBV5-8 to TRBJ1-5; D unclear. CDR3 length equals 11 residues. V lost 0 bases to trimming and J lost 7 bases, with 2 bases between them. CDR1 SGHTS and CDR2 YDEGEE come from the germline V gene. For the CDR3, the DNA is TGTGCCAGCAGCTTGGTGCAGCCCCAGCATTTT. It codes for CASSLVQPQHF.

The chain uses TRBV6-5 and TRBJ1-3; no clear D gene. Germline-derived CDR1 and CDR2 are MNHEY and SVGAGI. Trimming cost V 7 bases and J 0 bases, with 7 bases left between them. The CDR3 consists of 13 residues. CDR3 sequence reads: CASNSISGNTIYF. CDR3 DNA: TGTGCCAGCAACTCGATCTCTGGAAACACCATATATTTT.

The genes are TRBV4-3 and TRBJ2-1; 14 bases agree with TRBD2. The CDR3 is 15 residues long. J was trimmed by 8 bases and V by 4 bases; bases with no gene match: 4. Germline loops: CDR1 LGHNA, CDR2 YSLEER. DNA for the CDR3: TGCGCCAGCAGCCGACTAGCGGGGGGGCCGGATGAGCAGTTCTTC. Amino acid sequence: CASSRLAGGPDEQFF.

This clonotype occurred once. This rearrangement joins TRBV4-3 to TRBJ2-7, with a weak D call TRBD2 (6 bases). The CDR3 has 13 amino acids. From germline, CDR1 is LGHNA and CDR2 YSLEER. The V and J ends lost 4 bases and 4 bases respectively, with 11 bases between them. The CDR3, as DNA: TGCGCCAGCAGCCGCTCCGGGGGTTACGAGCAGTACTTC. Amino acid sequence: CASSRSGGYEQYF.

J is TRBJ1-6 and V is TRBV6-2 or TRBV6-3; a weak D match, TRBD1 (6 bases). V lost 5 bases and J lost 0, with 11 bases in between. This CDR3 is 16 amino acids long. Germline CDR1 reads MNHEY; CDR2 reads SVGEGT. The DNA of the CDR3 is TGTGCCAGCAGTGATACAGGGATCTCCTATAATTCACCCCTCCACTTT. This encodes CASSDTGISYNSPLHF.

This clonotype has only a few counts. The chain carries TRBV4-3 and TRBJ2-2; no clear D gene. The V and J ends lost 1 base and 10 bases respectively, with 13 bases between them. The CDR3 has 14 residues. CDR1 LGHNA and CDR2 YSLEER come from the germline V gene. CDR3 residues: CASSQVGNPEELFF. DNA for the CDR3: TGCGCCAGCAGCCAAGTAGGGAATCCAGAGGAGCTGTTTTTT.

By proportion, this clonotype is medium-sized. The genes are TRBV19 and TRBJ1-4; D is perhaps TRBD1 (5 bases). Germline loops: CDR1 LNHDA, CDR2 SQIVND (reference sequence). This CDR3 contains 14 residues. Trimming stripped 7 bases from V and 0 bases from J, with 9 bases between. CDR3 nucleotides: TGTGCCAGTAAAAAGGGGACAACTAATGAAAAACTGTTTTTT. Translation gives CASKKGTTNEKLFF.

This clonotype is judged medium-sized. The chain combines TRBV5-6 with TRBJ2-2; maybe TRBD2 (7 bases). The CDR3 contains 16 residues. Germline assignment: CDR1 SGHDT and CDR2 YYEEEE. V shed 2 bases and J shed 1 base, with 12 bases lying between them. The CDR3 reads CASSLRGAGNTGELFF. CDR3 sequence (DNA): TGTGCCAGCAGCTTACGGGGGGCAGGGAACACCGGGGAGCTGTTTTTT.

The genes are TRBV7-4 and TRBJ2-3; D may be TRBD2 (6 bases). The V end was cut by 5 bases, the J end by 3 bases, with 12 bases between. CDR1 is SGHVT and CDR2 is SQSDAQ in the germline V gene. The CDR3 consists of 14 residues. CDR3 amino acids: CASSRDFSTDTQYF. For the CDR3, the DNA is TGTGCCAGCAGCCGGGACTTTTCAACAGATACGCAGTATTTT.

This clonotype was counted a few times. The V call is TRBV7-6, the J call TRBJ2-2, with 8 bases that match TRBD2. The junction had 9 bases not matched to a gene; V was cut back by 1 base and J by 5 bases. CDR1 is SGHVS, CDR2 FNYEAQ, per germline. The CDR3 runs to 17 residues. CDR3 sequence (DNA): TGTGCCAGCAGCTTAGTCGGGGGGGCCCTATGGACCGGGGAGCTGTTTTTT. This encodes CASSLVGGALWTGELFF.

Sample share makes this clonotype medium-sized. The DNA of the CDR3 is TGTGCCCGCGAGTTTAACTATGGCTACACCTTC. Its translation is CAREFNYGYTF. The gene calls are TRBV30 and TRBJ1-2; D not resolved. From germline, CDR1 is GTSNPN and CDR2 SVGIG (reference sequence). V was trimmed by 8 bases and J by 1 base, leaving 8 bases between them. The CDR3 is 11 amino acids.

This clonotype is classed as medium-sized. This CDR3 reads CSVVLDYGYTF. Here the CDR3 DNA reads TGCAGCGTTGTTCTAGACTATGGCTACACCTTC. The chain employs TRBV29-1 and TRBJ1-2; D not resolved. This CDR3 has 11 residues. Trimming stripped 4 bases from V and 3 bases from J, with 6 bases between. CDR1 is SQVTM and CDR2 is ANQGSEA in the germline V gene.

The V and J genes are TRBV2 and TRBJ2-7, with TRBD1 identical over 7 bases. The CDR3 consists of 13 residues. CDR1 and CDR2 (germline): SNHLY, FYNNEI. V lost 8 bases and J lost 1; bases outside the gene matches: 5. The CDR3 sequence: CASLQQGSYEQYF. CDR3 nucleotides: TGTGCCAGCCTCCAACAGGGGTCCTACGAGCAGTACTTC.

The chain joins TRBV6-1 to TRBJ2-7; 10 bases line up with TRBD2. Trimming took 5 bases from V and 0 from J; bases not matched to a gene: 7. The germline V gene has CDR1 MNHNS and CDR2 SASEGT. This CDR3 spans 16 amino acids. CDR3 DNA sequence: TGTGCCAGCAGTCTCCTAGCGGGGGCCAGCTCCTACGAGCAGTACTTC. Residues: CASSLLAGASSYEQYF.

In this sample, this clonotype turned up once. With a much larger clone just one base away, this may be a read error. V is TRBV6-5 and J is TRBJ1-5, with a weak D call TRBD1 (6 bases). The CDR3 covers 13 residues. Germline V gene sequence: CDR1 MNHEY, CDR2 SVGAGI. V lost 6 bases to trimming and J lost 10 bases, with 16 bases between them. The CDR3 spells CASSLIQGHPQHF. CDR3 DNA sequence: TGTGCCAGCAGCCTAATACAGGGCCACCCCCAGCATTTT.

CDR3 region: CASSPPATGPDTEAFF. DNA of the CDR3: TGTGCCAGCAGTCCCCCCGCCACAGGGCCGGACACTGAAGCTTTCTTT. This chain connects TRBV6-5 to TRBJ1-1; perhaps TRBD1 as D (6 bases). The CDR3 is made up of 16 amino acids. Germline CDR1 and CDR2: MNHEY and SVGAGI. V lost 5 bases and J 3 bases, leaving 19 bases between the germline ends.

The CDR3 sequence: CSASQTGARGYTF. The CDR3, as DNA: TGCAGTGCTAGCCAAACCGGGGCCCGGGGCTACACCTTC. The chain links TRBV29-1 to TRBJ1-2; TRBD1 might be the D (5 bases). The CDR3 sequence is 13 residues long. CDR1 and CDR2 from the germline V gene are SQVTM and ANQGSEA.

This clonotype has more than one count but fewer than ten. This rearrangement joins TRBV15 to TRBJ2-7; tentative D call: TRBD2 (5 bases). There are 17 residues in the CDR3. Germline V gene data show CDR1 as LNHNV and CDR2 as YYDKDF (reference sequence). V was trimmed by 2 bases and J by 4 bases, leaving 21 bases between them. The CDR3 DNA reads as TGTGCCACCAGCAGACAAGGAGGAGGTTTCTTTGGGTACGAGCAGTACTTC. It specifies CATSRQGGGFFGYEQYF.

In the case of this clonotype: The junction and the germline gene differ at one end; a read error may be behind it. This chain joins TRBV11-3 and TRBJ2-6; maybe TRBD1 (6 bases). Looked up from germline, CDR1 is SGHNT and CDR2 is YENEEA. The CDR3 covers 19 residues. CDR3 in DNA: TGCGCCAGCAGCCAGATTGTCTGGACAGCCGACTCTGGGGCCAACGTCCTGACTTTC. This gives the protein CASSQIVWTADSGANVLTF.

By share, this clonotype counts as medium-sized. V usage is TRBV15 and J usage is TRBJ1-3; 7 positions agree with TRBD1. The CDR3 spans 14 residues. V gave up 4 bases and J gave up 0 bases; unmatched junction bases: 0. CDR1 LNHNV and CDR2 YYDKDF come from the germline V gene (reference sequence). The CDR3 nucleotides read TGTGCCACCAGCAACAGGGGCTCTGGAAACACCATATATTTT. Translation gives CATSNRGSGNTIYF.

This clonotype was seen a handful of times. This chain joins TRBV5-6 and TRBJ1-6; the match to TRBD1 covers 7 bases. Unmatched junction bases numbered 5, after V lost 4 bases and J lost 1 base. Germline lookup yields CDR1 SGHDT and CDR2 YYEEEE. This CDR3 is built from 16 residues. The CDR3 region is CASSAYRGSYNSPLHF. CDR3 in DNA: TGTGCCAGCAGCGCTTACAGGGGATCCTATAATTCACCCCTCCACTTT. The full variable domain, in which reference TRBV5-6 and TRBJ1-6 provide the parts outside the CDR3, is DAGVTQSPTHLIKTRGQQVTLRCSPKSGHDTVSWYQQALGQGPQFIFQYYEEEERQRGNFPDRFSGHQFPNYSSELNVNALLLGDSALYLCASSAYRGSYNSPLHFGNGTRLTVT.